This T cell receptor beta chain was sequenced during a study of cytomegalovirus exposure and HLA in healthy donors. The CDR3 sequence is 14 residues long. The germline V gene encodes CDR1 SEHNR and CDR2 FQNEAQ (reference sequence). V lost 4 bases, J lost 12 bases, and 22 bases lay in between. The PCR was carried out with 60 Vbeta primers and 13 Jbeta primers. Measured with immunoSEQ multiplex PCR; TCRdb has only the in-frame clones, and not every one. The data hold 150,000 to 200,000 clones, with 81% observed a single time. Those who donated were healthy bone marrow donors. The sample holds a few counts of this clone. Its antigen is not identified. Study findings and constraints: A missense variant in DCLRE1C was later tied to TCR beta V- and J-gene trimming. Listed as cytomegalovirus-associated were 150 or so TCR beta chains.

This sequence originates from a man in his late teens or twenties in good health and CMV-seronegative. V usage is TRBV7-9 and J usage is TRBJ2-7; maybe TRBD2 (6 bases). Sequenced material: PBMCs. CDR3 protein: CASSSGPWGDPGYF. DNA for the CDR3: TGTGCCAGCAGCTCGGGGCCTTGGGGGGATCCCGGGTACTTC.